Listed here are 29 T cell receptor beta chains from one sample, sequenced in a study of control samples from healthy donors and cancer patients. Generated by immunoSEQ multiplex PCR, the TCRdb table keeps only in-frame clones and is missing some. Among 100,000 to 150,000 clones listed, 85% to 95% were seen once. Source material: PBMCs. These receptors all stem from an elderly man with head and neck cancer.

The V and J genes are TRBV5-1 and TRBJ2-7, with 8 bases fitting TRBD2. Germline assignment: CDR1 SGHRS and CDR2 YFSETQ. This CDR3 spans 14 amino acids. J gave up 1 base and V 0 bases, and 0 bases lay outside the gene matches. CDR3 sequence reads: CASSLVAGSYEQYF. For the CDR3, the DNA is TGCGCCAGCAGCTTGGTAGCGGGATCCTACGAGCAGTACTTC.

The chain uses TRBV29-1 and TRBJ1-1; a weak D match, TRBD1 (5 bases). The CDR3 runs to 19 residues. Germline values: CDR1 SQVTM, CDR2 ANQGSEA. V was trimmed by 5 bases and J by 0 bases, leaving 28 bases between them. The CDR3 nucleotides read TGCAGCGTTTCACGCTCGTCAGGGTCGAACCTTGCGATGAACACTGAAGCTTTCTTT. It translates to CSVSRSSGSNLAMNTEAFF.

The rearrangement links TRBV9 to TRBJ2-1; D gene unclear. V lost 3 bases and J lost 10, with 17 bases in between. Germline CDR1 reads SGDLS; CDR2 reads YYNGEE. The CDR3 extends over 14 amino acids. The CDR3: CASSDALVAQEQFF. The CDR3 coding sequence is TGTGCCAGCAGCGATGCGTTAGTCGCCCAAGAGCAGTTCTTC.

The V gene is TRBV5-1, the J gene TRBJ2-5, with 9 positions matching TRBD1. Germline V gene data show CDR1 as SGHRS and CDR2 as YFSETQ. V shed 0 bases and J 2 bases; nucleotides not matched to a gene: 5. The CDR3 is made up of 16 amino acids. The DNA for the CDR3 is TGCGCCAGCAGCTTGGGTGGACAGGGGATTCAAGAGACCCAGTACTTC. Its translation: CASSLGGQGIQETQYF.

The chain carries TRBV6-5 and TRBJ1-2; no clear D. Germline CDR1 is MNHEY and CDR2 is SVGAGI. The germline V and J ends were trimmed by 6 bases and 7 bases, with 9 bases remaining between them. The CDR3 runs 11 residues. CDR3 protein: CASREDGGYTF. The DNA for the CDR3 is TGTGCCAGCAGAGAGGACGGTGGCTACACCTTC.

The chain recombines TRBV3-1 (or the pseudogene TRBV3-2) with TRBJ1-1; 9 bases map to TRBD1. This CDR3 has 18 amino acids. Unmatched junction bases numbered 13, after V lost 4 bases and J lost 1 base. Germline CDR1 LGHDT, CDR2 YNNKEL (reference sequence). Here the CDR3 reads CASSRDRAVLSPNTEAFF. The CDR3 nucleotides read TGTGCCAGCAGCCGGGACAGGGCCGTCCTTAGTCCGAACACTGAAGCTTTCTTT.

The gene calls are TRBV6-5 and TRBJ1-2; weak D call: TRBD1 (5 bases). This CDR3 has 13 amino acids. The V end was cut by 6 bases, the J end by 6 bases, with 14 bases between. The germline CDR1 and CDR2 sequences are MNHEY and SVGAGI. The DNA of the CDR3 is TGTGCCAGCAGAGACTCCGGGACGGATGGCTACACCTTC. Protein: CASRDSGTDGYTF.

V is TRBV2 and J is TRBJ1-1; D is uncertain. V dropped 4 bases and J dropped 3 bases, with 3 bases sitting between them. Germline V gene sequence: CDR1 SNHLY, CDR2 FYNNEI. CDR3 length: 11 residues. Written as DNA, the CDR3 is TGTGCCAGCAGTGGAGACACTGAAGCTTTCTTT. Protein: CASSGDTEAFF.

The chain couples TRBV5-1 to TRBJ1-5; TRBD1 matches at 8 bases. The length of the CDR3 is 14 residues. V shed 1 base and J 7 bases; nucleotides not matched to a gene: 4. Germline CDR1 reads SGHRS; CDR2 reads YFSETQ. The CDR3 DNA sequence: TGCGCCAGCAGCTTGAGAACAGGGGGACAGCCCCAGCATTTT. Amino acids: CASSLRTGGQPQHF.

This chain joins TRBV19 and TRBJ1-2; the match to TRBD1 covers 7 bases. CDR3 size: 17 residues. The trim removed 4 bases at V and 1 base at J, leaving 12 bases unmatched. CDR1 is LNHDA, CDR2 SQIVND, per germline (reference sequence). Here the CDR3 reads CASSNRRQGPLNYGYTF. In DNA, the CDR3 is TGTGCCAGTAGTAATCGGCGACAGGGACCTCTTAACTATGGCTACACCTTC.

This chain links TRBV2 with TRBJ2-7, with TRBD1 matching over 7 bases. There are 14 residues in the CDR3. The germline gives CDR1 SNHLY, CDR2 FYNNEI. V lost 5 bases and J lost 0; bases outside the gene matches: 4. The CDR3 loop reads CASSPDRNSYEQYF. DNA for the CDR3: TGTGCCAGCAGTCCGGACAGGAACTCCTACGAGCAGTACTTC.

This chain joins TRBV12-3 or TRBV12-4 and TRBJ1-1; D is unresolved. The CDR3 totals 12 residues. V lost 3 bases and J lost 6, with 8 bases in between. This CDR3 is CASSFSSAEAFF. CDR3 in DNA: TGTGCCAGCAGTTTTAGCTCGGCTGAAGCTTTCTTT.

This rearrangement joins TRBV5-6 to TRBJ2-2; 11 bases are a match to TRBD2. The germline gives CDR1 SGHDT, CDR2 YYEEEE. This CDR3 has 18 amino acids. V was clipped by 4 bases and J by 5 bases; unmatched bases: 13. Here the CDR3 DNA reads TGTGCCAGCAGCCTTACTAGCGGGAGCCCTCGGTGGACCGGGGAGCTGTTTTTT. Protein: CASSLTSGSPRWTGELFF.

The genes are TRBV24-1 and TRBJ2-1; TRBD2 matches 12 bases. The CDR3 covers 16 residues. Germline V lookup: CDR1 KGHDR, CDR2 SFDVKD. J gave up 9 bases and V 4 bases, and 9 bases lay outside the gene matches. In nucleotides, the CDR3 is TGTGCCACCAGTGACCCGACTAGCGGGAGTACGGGTGAGCAGTTCTTC. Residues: CATSDPTSGSTGEQFF.

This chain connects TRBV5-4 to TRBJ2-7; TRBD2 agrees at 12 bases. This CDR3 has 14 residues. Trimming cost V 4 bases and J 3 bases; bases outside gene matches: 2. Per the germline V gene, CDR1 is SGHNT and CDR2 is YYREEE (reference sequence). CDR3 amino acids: CASSPSGGGYEQYF. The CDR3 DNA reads TGTGCCAGCAGCCCTAGCGGGGGGGGCTACGAGCAGTACTTC.

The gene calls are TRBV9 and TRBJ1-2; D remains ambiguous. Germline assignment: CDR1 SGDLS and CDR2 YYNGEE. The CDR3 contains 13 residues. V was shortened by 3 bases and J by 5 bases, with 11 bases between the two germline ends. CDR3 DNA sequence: TGTGCCAGCAGCGCCACGAACGAGTATGGCTACACCTTC. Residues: CASSATNEYGYTF.

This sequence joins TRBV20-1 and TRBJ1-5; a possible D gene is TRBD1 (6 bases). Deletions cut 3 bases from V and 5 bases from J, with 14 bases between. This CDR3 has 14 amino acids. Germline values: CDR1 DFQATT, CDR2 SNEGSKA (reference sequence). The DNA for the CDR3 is TGCAGTGCTAGTAGGGGGGACTTGGATCAGCCCCAGCATTTT. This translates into CSASRGDLDQPQHF.

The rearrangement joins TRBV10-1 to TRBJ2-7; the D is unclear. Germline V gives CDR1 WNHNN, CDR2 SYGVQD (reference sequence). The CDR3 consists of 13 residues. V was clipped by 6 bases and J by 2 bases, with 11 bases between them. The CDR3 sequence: CASSSPGAYEQYF. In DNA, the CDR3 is TGCGCCAGCAGCTCCCCCGGAGCCTACGAGCAGTACTTC.

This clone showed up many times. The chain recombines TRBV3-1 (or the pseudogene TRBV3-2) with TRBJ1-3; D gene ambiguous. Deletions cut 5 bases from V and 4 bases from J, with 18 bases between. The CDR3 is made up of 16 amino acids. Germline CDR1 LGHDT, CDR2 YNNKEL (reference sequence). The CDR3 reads CASSRSRLSSGNTIYF. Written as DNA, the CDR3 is TGTGCCAGCAGCAGGAGCCGTCTGAGTTCGGGAAACACCATATATTTT.

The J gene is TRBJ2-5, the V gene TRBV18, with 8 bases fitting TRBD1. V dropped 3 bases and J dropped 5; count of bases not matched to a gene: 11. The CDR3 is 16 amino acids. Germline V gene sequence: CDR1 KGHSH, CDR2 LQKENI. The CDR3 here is CASSPTRQGRAETQYF. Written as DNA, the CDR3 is TGTGCCAGCTCACCCACGAGACAGGGGCGGGCGGAGACCCAGTACTTC.

In nucleotides, the CDR3 is TGTGCCACCAGTGATCCCGGTGGCGGCTACACCTTC. The encoded protein is CATSDPGGGYTF. The chain recombines TRBV24-1 with TRBJ1-2; D ambiguous. The CDR3 length is 12 residues. V was pared by 3 bases and J by 8 bases, with 9 bases between. CDR1 and CDR2 (germline): KGHDR, SFDVKD.

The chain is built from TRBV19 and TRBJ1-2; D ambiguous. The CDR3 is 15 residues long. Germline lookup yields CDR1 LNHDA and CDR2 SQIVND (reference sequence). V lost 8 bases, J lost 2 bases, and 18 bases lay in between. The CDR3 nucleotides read TGTGCCAGTCACCCCTGGCAGGATCGGAACTATGGCTACACCTTC. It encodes CASHPWQDRNYGYTF.

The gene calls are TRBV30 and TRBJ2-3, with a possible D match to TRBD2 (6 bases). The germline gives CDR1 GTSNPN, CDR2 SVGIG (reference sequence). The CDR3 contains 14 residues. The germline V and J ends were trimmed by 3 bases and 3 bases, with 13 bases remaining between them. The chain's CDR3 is CAWRRRGRTDTQYF. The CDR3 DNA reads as TGTGCCTGGAGGAGGCGGGGTAGGACAGATACGCAGTATTTT.

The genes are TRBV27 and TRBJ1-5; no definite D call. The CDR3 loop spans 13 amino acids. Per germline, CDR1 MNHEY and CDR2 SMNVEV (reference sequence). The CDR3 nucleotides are TGTGCAACATCCCGGAGTAGCAATCAGCCCCAGCATTTT. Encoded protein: CATSRSSNQPQHF.

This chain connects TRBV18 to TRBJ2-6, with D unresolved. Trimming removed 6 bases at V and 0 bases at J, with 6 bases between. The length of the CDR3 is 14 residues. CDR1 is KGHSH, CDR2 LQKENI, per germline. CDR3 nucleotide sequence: TGTGCCAGCTCCCCTCCCTCTGGGGCCAACGTCCTGACTTTC. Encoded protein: CASSPPSGANVLTF.

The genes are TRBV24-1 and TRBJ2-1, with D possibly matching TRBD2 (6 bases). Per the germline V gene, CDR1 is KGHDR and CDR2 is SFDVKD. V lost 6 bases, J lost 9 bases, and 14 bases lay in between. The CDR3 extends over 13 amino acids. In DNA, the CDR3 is TGTGCCACCAGTAGCGGGCCCCGCAGTGAGCAGTTCTTC. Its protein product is CATSSGPRSEQFF.

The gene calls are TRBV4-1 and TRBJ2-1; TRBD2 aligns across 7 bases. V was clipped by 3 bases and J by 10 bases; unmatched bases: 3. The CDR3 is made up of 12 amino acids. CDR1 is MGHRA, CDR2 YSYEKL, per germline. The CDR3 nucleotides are TGCGCCAGCAGCCATGGGGGGGAAGAGCAGTTCTTC. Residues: CASSHGGEEQFF.

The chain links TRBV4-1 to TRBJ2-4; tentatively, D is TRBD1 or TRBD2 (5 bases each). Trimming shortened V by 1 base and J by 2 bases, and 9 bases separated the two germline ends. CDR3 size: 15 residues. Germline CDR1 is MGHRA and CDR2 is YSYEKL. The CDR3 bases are TGCGCCAGCAGCCAAGTGGGGGTGACCAAAAACATTCAGTACTTC. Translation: CASSQVGVTKNIQYF.

Here the CDR3 reads CASSLALQAYSPLHF. CDR3 bases: TGCGCCAGCAGCTTGGCCTTACAGGCTTATTCACCCCTCCACTTT. The chain joins TRBV5-1 to TRBJ1-6; D possibly corresponds to TRBD1 (5 bases). Germline values: CDR1 SGHRS, CDR2 YFSETQ. Trimming left V 0 bases short and J 8 bases short, with 12 bases between. The CDR3 runs 15 residues.